The following is a T cell receptor beta chain sequence with its context. Its antigen is not known. These data belong to a study of cytomegalovirus exposure and HLA in healthy donors. In the PCR, 60 Vbeta and 13 Jbeta primers were used. Libraries were prepared by immunoSEQ multiplex PCR; TCRdb keeps only in-frame clonotypes and omits some of them. The sample has about 150,000 clones, about 64% seen once. General study results and limits: Listed as cytomegalovirus-associated were around 160 TCR beta chains.

Sequenced sample: PBMCs. The source of this sequence is a woman aged 55-75 years in good health and CMV-seropositive.

CDR3 DNA sequence: TGTGCCAGCAGCTTCCAGGGGGGTCATGGCTACACCTTC. Translated, it gives CASSFQGGHGYTF. V is TRBV5-4 and J is TRBJ1-2; 7 nucleotides match TRBD1. Trimming cost V 2 bases and J 6 bases; bases outside gene matches: 4. The CDR3 runs 13 residues. The V gene's germline CDR1 is SGHNT and CDR2 YYREEE (reference sequence). Complete variable domain (other parts from reference TRBV5-4 and TRBJ1-2): ETGVTQSPTHLIKTRGQQVTLRCSSQSGHNTVSWYQQALGQGPQFIFQYYREEENGRGNFPPRFSGLQFPNYSSELNVNALELDDSALYLCASSFQGGHGYTFGSGTRLTVV.